The next 4 T cell receptor beta chains were all read from a single sample in a study of patients and donors after allogeneic stem cell transplantation. Using its own MiXCR run on the RT-PCR reads, TCRdb lists one record per CDR3 protein. The repertoire holds about a million distinct CDR3 sequences, with roughly 17% as singletons. The sequencing input was blood, either unsorted or a sorted T cell fraction (not recorded which). These receptors originate from a human donor who was either an allogeneic HSCT recipient or a stem cell or donor lymphocyte infusion donor (not recorded which). It is not recorded whose cells these are; they may come from a transplant donor.

This clonotype has a handful of counts. The rearrangement joins TRBV20-1 to TRBJ2-2; D may be TRBD2 (5 bases). This CDR3 contains 15 residues. Germline assignment: CDR1 DFQATT and CDR2 SNEGSKA (reference sequence). V was pared by 1 base and J by 4 bases, with 13 bases between. CDR3 residues: CSARVTPRGTGELFF. Written as DNA, the CDR3 is TGCAGTGCTAGAGTGACACCTCGGGGCACCGGGGAGCTGTTTTTT.

This clonotype was found a few times. CDR3 DNA: TGTGCCAGCAGTTTTTCTACAGGGGGTTATGAGCAGTACTTC. This translates into CASSFSTGGYEQYF. This chain connects TRBV27 to TRBJ2-7; 8 nucleotides agree with TRBD1. The junction had 8 bases not matched to a gene; V was cut back by 3 bases and J by 7 bases. CDR1 and CDR2 from the germline V gene are MNHEY and SMNVEV (reference sequence). The CDR3 has 14 amino acids.

This clonotype was observed a few times. CDR3 sequence (DNA): TGTGCCAGCAGTTTTTCTTGGGGCTACCAAGAGACCCAGTACTTC. Amino acid sequence: CASSFSWGYQETQYF. The chain recombines TRBV27 with TRBJ2-5; TRBD1 might be the D (5 bases). Germline CDR1 is MNHEY and CDR2 is SMNVEV (reference sequence). V lost 3 bases, J lost 0 bases, and 11 bases lay in between. The length of the CDR3 is 15 residues.

As concerns this clonotype: The junction differs from germline at one of its ends, possibly a read error. The chain uses TRBV7-7 and TRBJ2-5; no clear D. Germline loops: CDR1 SSHAT, CDR2 FNYEAQ (reference sequence). This CDR3 contains 13 residues. CDR3 sequence reads: CASSLETQETQYF. CDR3 bases: TGTGCTAGCAGCTTAGAAACCCAAGAGACCCAGTACTTC.